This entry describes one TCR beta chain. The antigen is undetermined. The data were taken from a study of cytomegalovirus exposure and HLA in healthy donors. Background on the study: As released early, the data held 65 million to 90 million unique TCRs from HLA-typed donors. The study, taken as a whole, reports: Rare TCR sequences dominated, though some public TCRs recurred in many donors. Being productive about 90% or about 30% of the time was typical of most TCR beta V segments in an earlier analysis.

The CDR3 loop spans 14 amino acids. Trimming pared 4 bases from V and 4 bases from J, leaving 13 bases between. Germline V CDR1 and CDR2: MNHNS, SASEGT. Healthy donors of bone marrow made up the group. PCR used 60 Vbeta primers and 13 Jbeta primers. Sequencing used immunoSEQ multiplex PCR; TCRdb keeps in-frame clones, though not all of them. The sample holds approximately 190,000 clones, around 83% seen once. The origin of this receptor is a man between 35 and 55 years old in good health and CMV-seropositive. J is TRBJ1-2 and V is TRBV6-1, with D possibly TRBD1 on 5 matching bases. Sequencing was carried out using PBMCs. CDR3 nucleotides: TGTGCCAGCAGTGTAGGCGGGGGGACCTATGGCTACACCTTC. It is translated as CASSVGGGTYGYTF.